The 10 T cell receptor beta chains presented below share a single source sample, sequenced in a study of regulatory T cells in long-lasting Graves disease. Stated time point: newly diagnosed GD, antithyroid drugs for less than 3 months. Isolated PBMC RNA provided the starting material for the TCR library. Building of the TCR beta libraries involved iRepertoire HTBI primers and Arm-PCR of CDR3 regions. MiXCR, run by TCRdb on the multiplex PCR reads, gives a single entry per CDR3 protein. This sample has over 500,000 distinct CDR3 sequences, with 16% found just once. These data were likewise used in another study, on T cells in Graves' hyperthyroidism and ophthalmopathy.

The sample was peripheral blood mononuclear cells (PBMCs), taken at new diagnosis, from a patient treated with antithyroid drugs. These receptors all come from a woman aged 25 to 45 with Graves disease.

This clonotype came up a few times. The chain recombines TRBV20-1 with TRBJ2-1; 9 nucleotides line up with TRBD2. Germline assignment: CDR1 DFQATT and CDR2 SNEGSKA (reference sequence). Trimming cost V 3 bases and J 4 bases; bases outside gene matches: 7. The CDR3 contains 15 residues. CDR3 sequence (DNA): TGCAGTGCTAGTCCCCTAGCGGGGTCATACAATGAGCAGTTCTTC. Amino acid sequence: CSASPLAGSYNEQFF.

Ten or more counts support this clonotype. The chain has TRBV24-1 and TRBJ2-3; TRBD1 is a possible D gene (5 bases). The CDR3 sequence is 15 residues long. Per the germline V gene, CDR1 is KGHDR and CDR2 is SFDVKD. V lost 9 bases, J lost 1 base, and 16 bases lay in between. This chain's CDR3 is CATGKQGDGTDTQYF. CDR3 sequence (DNA): TGTGCCACCGGAAAACAAGGGGATGGCACAGATACGCAGTATTTT.

In this sample, this clonotype turned up many times. The CDR3 coding sequence is TGTGCCAGCAGTGCCGACAGGGTGGGCACCGGGGAGCTGTTTTTT. It specifies CASSADRVGTGELFF. The gene calls are TRBV7-3 and TRBJ2-2, with TRBD1 identical over 7 bases. The length of the CDR3 is 15 residues. The V gene's germline CDR1 is SGHTA and CDR2 FQGTGA. With V trimmed by 6 bases and J by 4 bases, 8 bases remained unmatched.

Ten or more counts support this clonotype. The V and J genes are TRBV11-2 and TRBJ2-7; 15 bases line up with TRBD2. Trimming removed 5 bases from V and 6 bases from J; junction bases left unmatched: 14. The CDR3 has 18 residues. CDR1 SGHAT and CDR2 FQNNGV come from the germline V gene. CDR3 sequence (DNA): TGTGCCAGCAGCCCGTCGGGGCGGACTAGCGGGAGGGGGCTCGAGCAGTACTTC. Translation: CASSPSGRTSGRGLEQYF.

This clonotype was counted only a few times. This chain uses TRBV28 with TRBJ2-7; 7 nucleotides align to TRBD1. J was trimmed by 0 bases and V by 7 bases; bases with no gene match: 6. Germline-derived CDR1 and CDR2 are MDHEN and SYDVKM. This CDR3 has 14 amino acids. CDR3 nucleotide sequence: TGTGCCAGCAAGGGGGCACTCAGCTCCTACGAGCAGTACTTC. The encoded protein is CASKGALSSYEQYF.

This clonotype has only a few counts. The J gene is TRBJ2-7, the V gene TRBV11-2; weak D call: TRBD1 (5 bases). V shed 5 bases and J shed 0 bases, with 14 bases lying between them. CDR3 length: 15 amino acids. The germline V gene encodes CDR1 SGHAT and CDR2 FQNNGV. CDR3 sequence: CASSTGFSSSYEQYF. The CDR3 nucleotides read TGTGCCAGCAGCACAGGTTTTTCAAGCTCCTACGAGCAGTACTTC. Full variable domain (rest looked up from reference TRBV11-2 and TRBJ2-7): EAGVAQSPRYKIIEKRQSVAFWCNPISGHATLYWYQQILGQGPKLLIQFQNNGVVDDSQLPKDRFSAERLKGVDSTLKIQPAKLEDSAVYLCASSTGFSSSYEQYFGPGTRLTVT.

This sequence joins TRBV5-6 and TRBJ2-5; 9 bases line up with TRBD2. Germline V gene sequence: CDR1 SGHDT, CDR2 YYEEEE. The CDR3 covers 16 residues. V was clipped by 0 bases and J by 5 bases; unmatched bases: 8. CDR3 coding DNA: TGTGCCAGCAGCTTGGTGGTAGCGGGAGTTGGGGAGACCCAGTACTTC. Its protein product is CASSLVVAGVGETQYF.

The chain employs TRBV9 and TRBJ2-5; 15 positions agree with TRBD2. J was trimmed by 2 bases and V by 3 bases; bases with no gene match: 2. Germline V gene sequence: CDR1 SGDLS, CDR2 YYNGEE. This CDR3 spans 16 amino acids. The CDR3 DNA reads as TGTGCCAGCAGCGCCGGACTAGCGGGAGGGCAAGAGACCCAGTACTTC. Amino acids: CASSAGLAGGQETQYF. The entire variable domain, with the rest obtained from reference TRBV9 and TRBJ2-5, is as follows: DSGVTQTPKHLITATGQRVTLRCSPRSGDLSVYWYQQSLDQGLQFLIQYYNGEERAKGNILERFSAQQFPDLHSELNLSSLELGDSALYFCASSAGLAGGQETQYFGPGTRLLVL.

This clonotype appeared many times. This chain uses TRBV11-2 with TRBJ1-1; D call uncertain. Germline CDR1 reads SGHAT; CDR2 reads FQNNGV. V lost 2 bases, J lost 10 bases, and 14 bases lay in between. The CDR3 runs to 13 residues. The DNA of the CDR3 is TGTGCCAGCAGCTTACTCGACCCTCGGGGAGCTTTCTTT. The encoded protein is CASSLLDPRGAFF.

The J gene is TRBJ2-1, the V gene TRBV10-3; TRBD1 agrees at 8 bases. From germline, CDR1 is ENHRY and CDR2 SYGVKD. V lost 6 bases and J lost 0; bases outside the gene matches: 4. This CDR3 spans 15 amino acids. CDR3 nucleotide sequence: TGTGCCATCAGAAATACAGGGGGCTCCTACAATGAGCAGTTCTTC. Its translation is CAIRNTGGSYNEQFF.